The next 22 T cell receptor beta chains were all read from a single sample in a study of control samples from healthy donors and cancer patients. Only in-frame clones appear in the TCRdb table, and some are missing; sequencing was by immunoSEQ multiplex PCR. Of about 98,000 clones listed, approximately 90% are singletons. What was sequenced was blood. These receptors were obtained from a woman between 18 and 29 years old in good health.

The chain carries TRBV7-2 and TRBJ1-2; 10 nucleotides match TRBD1. The V gene end was trimmed by 3 bases and the J gene end by 4 bases; junction bases not matched to a gene: 2. Germline CDR1 reads SGHTA; CDR2 reads FQGNSA. The CDR3 has 14 amino acids. CDR3 protein: CASSLTGGAYGYTF. The CDR3 nucleotides are TGTGCCAGCAGCTTGACAGGGGGCGCCTATGGCTACACCTTC.

The chain couples TRBV5-1 to TRBJ2-2, with unresolved D. V was pared by 2 bases and J by 1 base, with 6 bases between. The germline CDR1 and CDR2 sequences are SGHRS and YFSETQ. CDR3 length: 14 residues. CDR3 in DNA: TGCGCCAGCAGCTTTGGAATGAACACCGGGGAGCTGTTTTTT. Amino acids: CASSFGMNTGELFF.

As DNA, the CDR3 is TGTGCCAGCAGTGTGCAGGGTAAGAATGAGCAGTTCTTC. Protein sequence: CASSVQGKNEQFF. The V gene is TRBV6-4, the J gene TRBJ2-1, with D possibly being TRBD1 (5 bases). Germline V CDR1 and CDR2: MRHNA, SNTAGT. The CDR3 extends over 13 amino acids. Trimming took off 4 bases at V and 7 bases at J, with 11 bases between the two ends.

This clone has just one count. This chain connects TRBV9 to TRBJ2-2, with D perhaps TRBD2 (5 bases). V was trimmed by 4 bases and J by 8 bases, leaving 15 bases between them. Germline V CDR1 and CDR2: SGDLS, YYNGEE. The CDR3 has 14 amino acids. The CDR3 coding sequence is TGTGCCAGCAGCAACGGACTTCCTGGAGGGGAGCTGTTTTTT. Its translation is CASSNGLPGGELFF.

The V gene is TRBV4-1, the J gene TRBJ1-3; D is possibly TRBD1 (5 bases). Germline CDR1 is MGHRA and CDR2 is YSYEKL. The CDR3 has 16 amino acids. Trimming pared 2 bases from V and 6 bases from J, leaving 17 bases between. In nucleotides, the CDR3 is TGCGCCAGCAGCCAATGGTCGGACAACTGGGAAAACACCATATATTTT. It encodes CASSQWSDNWENTIYF.

The chain has TRBV4-2 and TRBJ2-3, with TRBD2 as a possible D gene (6 bases). This CDR3 has 15 residues. The ends were cut back, 4 bases at V and 1 base at J, with 12 bases in the middle. CDR1 is LGHNA, CDR2 YNFKEQ, per germline. The CDR3 DNA reads as TGTGCCAGCAGCCGCCCCCCGGGGGGCACAGATACGCAGTATTTT. Protein product: CASSRPPGGTDTQYF.

The gene calls are TRBV28 and TRBJ1-2; 11 nucleotides align to TRBD1. V shed 7 bases and J 8 bases; nucleotides not matched to a gene: 6. Looked up from germline, CDR1 is MDHEN and CDR2 is SYDVKM. The CDR3 is 13 residues long. CDR3 sequence (DNA): TGTGCCAGCACCGGACAGGGGGCGCGAGGCTACACCTTC. Amino acid sequence: CASTGQGARGYTF.

This clone is a singleton in its sample. V usage is TRBV5-1 and J usage is TRBJ2-1; D gene unclear. Deletions cut 4 bases from V and 16 bases from J, with 9 bases between. The CDR3 runs to 9 residues. In germline, CDR1 is SGHRS, CDR2 YFSETQ. The CDR3 spells CASSPGGFF. Written as DNA, the CDR3 is TGCGCCAGCAGCCCTGGTGGATTCTTC.

The chain joins TRBV20-1 to TRBJ2-7, with D possibly being TRBD2 (5 bases). CDR3 size: 15 residues. Germline CDR1 and CDR2: DFQATT and SNEGSKA (reference sequence). The V and J ends lost 3 bases and 2 bases respectively, with 17 bases between them. The CDR3 region has the DNA TGCAGTGCTAGTAAGGGTCTAGCTTCGACCTACGAGCAGTACTTC. Translated, it gives CSASKGLASTYEQYF.

This chain uses TRBV6-4 with TRBJ1-5; 9 nucleotides match TRBD1. The V and J ends lost 3 bases and 4 bases, in that order; junction bases with no gene match: 4. The CDR3 length is 15 residues. The germline V gene encodes CDR1 MRHNA and CDR2 SNTAGT. The chain's CDR3 is CASSELGQGNQPQHF. The CDR3 DNA reads TGTGCCAGCAGTGAGTTGGGACAGGGTAATCAGCCCCAGCATTTT.

V gene TRBV4-1 combines with J gene TRBJ2-3, with TRBD1 as a possible D gene (6 bases). Between the trimmed V and J ends, which lost 4 bases and 3 bases, there was a span of 17 bases. The CDR3 totals 16 residues. In germline, CDR1 is MGHRA, CDR2 YSYEKL. Here the CDR3 reads CASSLMGASPTDTQYF. CDR3 sequence (DNA): TGCGCCAGCAGCCTCATGGGGGCTTCCCCGACAGATACGCAGTATTTT.

The chain carries TRBV5-4 and TRBJ1-2, with D possibly matching TRBD1 (6 bases). This CDR3 is 12 amino acids long. Germline-derived CDR1 and CDR2 are SGHNT and YYREEE (reference sequence). Trimming shortened V by 9 bases and J by 7 bases, and 16 bases separated the two germline ends. The CDR3 protein is CATDLTGFGYTF. The CDR3, as DNA: TGTGCCACGGACCTTACAGGGTTTGGCTACACCTTC.

The chain combines TRBV20-1 with TRBJ1-5, with D possibly being TRBD1 (5 bases). Trimming took off 3 bases at V and 2 bases at J, with 14 bases between the two ends. The germline CDR1 and CDR2 sequences are DFQATT and SNEGSKA (reference sequence). There are 15 residues in the CDR3. This CDR3 reads CSASAAPGGNQPQHF. As DNA, the CDR3 is TGCAGTGCTAGTGCCGCCCCGGGGGGCAATCAGCCCCAGCATTTT.

The chain has TRBV28 and TRBJ1-4, with TRBD1 matching 10 bases. The CDR3 has 18 amino acids. Germline V gives CDR1 MDHEN, CDR2 SYDVKM. V was pared by 4 bases and J by 8 bases, with 16 bases of the junction left unmatched. CDR3 sequence: CASSSVLGQGFAGEKLFF. CDR3 DNA: TGTGCCAGCAGTTCGGTGTTGGGACAGGGGTTTGCCGGGGAAAAACTGTTTTTT.

This clone has only a few counts. The chain uses TRBV11-2 and TRBJ1-5, with 9 bases fitting TRBD1. V lost 5 bases and J lost 6; bases outside the gene matches: 8. The germline V gene encodes CDR1 SGHAT and CDR2 FQNNGV. This CDR3 is built from 15 residues. The CDR3 loop is CASSPGQGLSQPQHF. CDR3 DNA sequence: TGTGCCAGCAGCCCGGGACAGGGATTAAGTCAGCCCCAGCATTTT.

The V and J genes are TRBV30 and TRBJ2-1; D not certain. This CDR3 contains 14 residues. V shed 0 bases and J shed 4 bases, with 10 bases lying between them. CDR1 is GTSNPN, CDR2 SVGIG, per germline (reference sequence). Here the CDR3 DNA reads TGTGCCTGGAGTGTAGGCGTCACTTACAATGAGCAGTTCTTC. Translated, it gives CAWSVGVTYNEQFF.

The V and J genes are TRBV19 and TRBJ2-7, with a weak D call TRBD2 (5 bases). The CDR3 is 13 amino acids. Deletions cut 3 bases from V and 3 bases from J, with 9 bases between. The V gene's germline CDR1 is LNHDA and CDR2 SQIVND (reference sequence). For the CDR3, the DNA is TGTGCCAGTAGTATTGGGAGAAACTACGAGCAGTACTTC. It yields the protein CASSIGRNYEQYF.

The chain uses TRBV7-9 and TRBJ2-4, with 10 bases lining up with TRBD1. Germline V CDR1 and CDR2: SEHNR, FQNEAQ (reference sequence). Trimming at V came to 5 bases and at J to 6 bases, leaving 7 bases not matched to a gene. The CDR3 has 15 amino acids. The DNA for the CDR3 is TGTGCCAGCAGCCCGGACAGGGGGTTGGGAAACATTCAGTACTTC. Translation: CASSPDRGLGNIQYF.

This clone has just one count. This chain links TRBV30 with TRBJ1-1; 7 bases align to TRBD1. Germline CDR1 GTSNPN, CDR2 SVGIG (reference sequence). The CDR3 is 14 amino acids. The J segment lost 4 bases and the V segment lost 0 bases, leaving 5 bases of the junction unmatched. This CDR3 reads CAWSVPGGSTEAFF. The CDR3, as DNA: TGTGCCTGGAGTGTACCAGGGGGTAGCACTGAAGCTTTCTTT.

The V and J genes are TRBV29-1 and TRBJ2-7, with a tentative D call TRBD2 (5 bases). V lost 7 bases and J lost 3, with 25 bases in between. The CDR3 is made up of 16 amino acids. Germline V CDR1 and CDR2: SQVTM, ANQGSEA. This CDR3 is CSASGSRGEALYEQYF. The CDR3 nucleotides are TGCAGCGCTAGTGGGTCTCGGGGTGAGGCTCTCTACGAGCAGTACTTC.

The gene calls are TRBV6-5 and TRBJ2-1, with 8 bases aligning to TRBD2. CDR3 length equals 15 residues. V lost 8 bases and J lost 9; bases outside the gene matches: 15. Germline V gene sequence: CDR1 MNHEY, CDR2 SVGAGI. This CDR3 is CASLPRPGGLSEQFF. DNA of the CDR3: TGTGCCAGCCTTCCGCGCCCGGGGGGGCTGAGTGAGCAGTTCTTC.

V is TRBV10-3 and J is TRBJ2-1; TRBD2 agrees at 13 bases. Trimming at V came to 6 bases and at J to 10 bases, leaving 6 bases not matched to a gene. Looked up from germline, CDR1 is ENHRY and CDR2 is SYGVKD. There are 14 residues in the CDR3. CDR3 sequence (DNA): TGTGCCATCAGGGGGAGGACTAGCGGGGGAGAGCAGTTCTTC. Its protein product is CAIRGRTSGGEQFF.